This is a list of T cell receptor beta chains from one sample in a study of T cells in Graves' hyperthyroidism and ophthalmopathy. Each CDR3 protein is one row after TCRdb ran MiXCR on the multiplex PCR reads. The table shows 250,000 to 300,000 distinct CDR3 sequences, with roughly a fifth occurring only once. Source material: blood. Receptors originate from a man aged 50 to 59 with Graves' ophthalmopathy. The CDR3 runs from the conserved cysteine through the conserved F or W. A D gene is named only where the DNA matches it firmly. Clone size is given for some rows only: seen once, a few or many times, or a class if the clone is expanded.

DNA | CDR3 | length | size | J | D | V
TGCGCCAGCGGGGCGGGGGTATTAGGGGTCACAGATACGCAGTATTTT | CASGAGVLGVTDTQYF | 16 | few | TRBJ2-3 | TRBD2 | TRBV4-1
TGCGCCAGCAGCCATCCGACAGGGGGGAACTACGAGCAGTACTTC | CASSHPTGGNYEQYF | 15 | NA | TRBJ2-7 | TRBD1 | TRBV4-1
TGTGCCAGCAGTGAAAACAGGCTATCCTACAATGAGCAGTTCTTC | CASSENRLSYNEQFF | 15 | many | TRBJ2-1 | NA | TRBV2
TGTGCCAGCAGCCACCTCACGACTAGCGGCTATTACAATGAGCAGTTCTTC | CASSHLTTSGYYNEQFF | 17 | few | TRBJ2-1 | TRBD2 | TRBV3-1
TGTGCCAGCAGTTCTCAAGGGGGTTCCACCTACGAGCAGTACTTC | CASSSQGGSTYEQYF | 15 | many | TRBJ2-7 | NA | TRBV28
TGTGCCAGCAGCTTAGTCGTGACAGCCTTCGAGCAGTACTTC | CASSLVVTAFEQYF | 14 | many | TRBJ2-7 | NA | TRBV11-2
TGTGCCAGTAGTACCCCGGGGCTAGCCAAAAACATTCAGTACTTC | CASSTPGLAKNIQYF | 15 | NA | TRBJ2-4 | NA | TRBV19
TGTGCCAGCAGCCGAATGAGCGAGCAGTACTTC | CASSRMSEQYF | 11 | many | TRBJ2-7 | NA | TRBV7-9
TGTGCCAGCAGCCAAGGACTAGCGGGAGTAGCCAAAAACATTCAGTACTTC | CASSQGLAGVAKNIQYF | 17 | many | TRBJ2-4 | TRBD2 | TRBV3-1
TGTGCCAGCAGCTCTGGCCTGGGGGACAATGAGCAGTTCTTC | CASSSGLGDNEQFF | 14 | many | TRBJ2-1 | NA | TRBV11-1
TGTGCCAGCAGTTTGTCCGCTTTGCGGGAGGGTTCCGGCTCCTACAATGAGCAGTTCTTC | CASSLSALREGSGSYNEQFF | 20 | NA | TRBJ2-1 | TRBD2 | TRBV28
TGTGCCAGCAGTTTATTGCAGGGAGGTGAGCAGTTCTTC | CASSLLQGGEQFF | 13 | NA | TRBJ2-1 | NA | TRBV12-3/TRBV12-4
TGTGCCAGCAGCTTGGCCCCCGGGACAGACACCGGGGAGCTGTTTTTT | CASSLAPGTDTGELFF | 16 | few | TRBJ2-2 | TRBD1 | TRBV5-4
TGCAGCGTACAGACAGGGAACTCCTACAATGAGCAGTTCTTC | CSVQTGNSYNEQFF | 14 | NA | TRBJ2-1 | TRBD1 | TRBV29-1
TGTGCCAGCAGTACCCCCGGGGGAGGGACGAATGAGCAGTTCTTC | CASSTPGGGTNEQFF | 15 | many | TRBJ2-1 | TRBD2 | TRBV2
TGTGCCAGCAGCCTCCAGAGTCCCGGGGATGAGCAGTTCTTC | CASSLQSPGDEQFF | 14 | NA | TRBJ2-1 | NA | TRBV11-2
TGTGCCACCAGCAGAGTCGCGGTTGCTTCACCCCTCCACTTT | CATSRVAVASPLHF | 14 | NA | TRBJ1-6 | NA | TRBV15
TGTGCCAGCAGTGATGGATTTCAGCCCCAGCATTTT | CASSDGFQPQHF | 12 | many | TRBJ1-5 | NA | TRBV2
TGCAGTGCCACAAGGGCAGTAAGCGAGACCCAGTACTTC | CSATRAVSETQYF | 13 | many | TRBJ2-5 | NA | TRBV20-1
TGTGCCAGCAGTTTGTCTTGGAGTATAAGAACTGAAGCTTTCTTT | CASSLSWSIRTEAFF | 15 | NA | TRBJ1-1 | NA | TRBV27
TGCGCCAGCAGCCTTCGGACTAGCGGCGGTCCTATCTACGAGCAGTACTTC | CASSLRTSGGPIYEQYF | 17 | few | TRBJ2-7 | TRBD2 | TRBV5-1
TGTGCCAGCTCACCATATGCGGGAGCGCACACCGGGGAGCTGTTTTTT | CASSPYAGAHTGELFF | 16 | NA | TRBJ2-2 | TRBD2 | TRBV18
TGTGCCAGCTCACCACCTGGACTAGCGGGAGTAGATACGCAGTATTTT | CASSPPGLAGVDTQYF | 16 | many | TRBJ2-3 | TRBD2 | TRBV18
TGTGCCAGCAGCTCTGGACAGGGTAGGGCCCAGCCCCAGCATTTT | CASSSGQGRAQPQHF | 15 | NA | TRBJ1-5 | TRBD1 | TRBV7-2
TGTGCCAGCAGCTTACTGAGTCTCCAAGAGACCCAGTACTTC | CASSLLSLQETQYF | 14 | NA | TRBJ2-5 | NA | TRBV9
TGCGCCAGCAGCCGCCGGGACACAAACAATGAGCAGTTCTTC | CASSRRDTNNEQFF | 14 | NA | TRBJ2-1 | NA | TRBV7-3
TGTGCCAGCTCGGACAGGGAAGGCTACGAGCAGTACTTC | CASSDREGYEQYF | 13 | many | TRBJ2-7 | TRBD1 | TRBV6-1
TGTGCCAGCGGAAATCTAAGGGGGGAAGAGTCCTACGAGCAGTACTTC | CASGNLRGEESYEQYF | 16 | many | TRBJ2-7 | NA | TRBV28
TGTGCCAGCGGCACGGACAGGGCGCTCCACTTT | CASGTDRALHF | 11 | NA | TRBJ1-6 | TRBD1 | TRBV7-8
TGTGCCAGCAGAAAAGCGGAAATCCAAGAGACCCAGTACTTC | CASRKAEIQETQYF | 14 | few | TRBJ2-5 | NA | TRBV28
TGTGCCAGCAGCTTAGGGGCAGGTCCCTACGAGCAGTACTTC | CASSLGAGPYEQYF | 14 | many | TRBJ2-7 | NA | TRBV11-2
TGTGCCAGCAGCTTAGAGGAACAGGGGAGCACAGATACGCAGTATTTT | CASSLEEQGSTDTQYF | 16 | many | TRBJ2-3 | TRBD1 | TRBV7-8
TGTGCCAGCAGCGTAGTGGGGATAGCTCGAGATACGCAGTATTTT | CASSVVGIARDTQYF | 15 | few | TRBJ2-3 | NA | TRBV9
TGTGCCAGCAGTGCGACAGAAACTGGGGCCAACGTCCTGACTTTC | CASSATETGANVLTF | 15 | few | TRBJ2-6 | NA | TRBV6-1
TGTGCCAGCAGGGCGGAGGACTCTCGTGGGGAAAAACTGTTTTTT | CASRAEDSRGEKLFF | 15 | few | TRBJ1-4 | NA | TRBV6-1
TGTGCCAGCAGCCAAGATCGGCGGCTTGAAGCTTTCTTT | CASSQDRRLEAFF | 13 | many | TRBJ1-1 | NA | TRBV3-1
TGTGCCGGCGGCTTAGGGCTCGGTGAGACCCAGTACTTC | CAGGLGLGETQYF | 13 | NA | TRBJ2-5 | NA | TRBV11-2
TGTGCCAGCAGCCAGGGACAGGCCGCTGAAGCTTTCTTT | CASSQGQAAEAFF | 13 | few | TRBJ1-1 | TRBD1 | TRBV4-2
TGTGCCACCAGTGATCCCCGGACAGGGAACACCGGGGAGCTGTTTTTT | CATSDPRTGNTGELFF | 16 | NA | TRBJ2-2 | TRBD1 | TRBV24-1
TGTGCCAGCAGCTTTCCTACCGGGTATAATTCACCCCTCCACTTT | CASSFPTGYNSPLHF | 15 | NA | TRBJ1-6 | NA | TRBV5-6
TGTGCCAGCAGCCTACTGGCCGTCGTCTCCTACAATGAGCAGTTCTTC | CASSLLAVVSYNEQFF | 16 | many | TRBJ2-1 | NA | TRBV11-3
TGTGCCAGCAGCTTATCCGGGGACGGTGAAGCTTTCTTT | CASSLSGDGEAFF | 13 | many | TRBJ1-1 | NA | TRBV11-2